Sequencing of this T cell receptor beta chain was carried out in a study of T cells in narcolepsy (dated by TCRdb to the late 2010s). About the investigation overall: Patients with narcolepsy type 1 or type 2 (NT1, NT2) were enrolled in the study together with healthy control donors. The study used TCR Vbeta sequencing to track clonotypes in blood and CSF while looking for autoreactive T cells in narcolepsy patients that target self-antigens of hypocretin neurons (hypocretin, TRIB2). Here is what the overall study found, with its caveats: Plots comparing CSF and blood CD4+ T cell clonotypes from the same patient highlighted HCRT-specific and TRIB2-specific autoreactive clonotypes. Autoreactive clonotypes were reported to be detected serially in the blood of the same patients and of different patients, but not in the blood of healthy controls. Patients and controls had comparable numbers of sequenced blood memory CD4+ clonotypes, averaging about 37,000 and 33,000, respectively. Some blood memory CD4+ repertoires from patients and controls contained no sequences matching autoreactive T cell clones.

For TCR Vbeta sequencing, memory CD4+ T cells were sorted ex vivo from the peripheral blood of narcolepsy patients and healthy controls. The library came from the immunoSEQ multiplex PCR assay. TCRdb mirrors the immuneACCESS table, restricted to in-frame sequences. Some clones are absent from its copies; in checked studies, under half trace to an unresolved V gene, and the reason for the others is unknown. This sample lists around 27,000 clones; roughly four fifths were detected once. Jointly, the top ten make up less than 1.2% of the sample. A word on this clone: Its specific antigen is unknown. No base quality values were provided; no much bigger clone lies one nucleotide off.

There are 15 amino acids in the CDR3, from cysteine to phenylalanine inclusive. Just the 45-base CDR3 DNA is kept, in frame starting at base 1. V has 5 bases trimmed and J has 7 bases trimmed; junction bases matching no gene number 10. CDR1 is given as SNHLY and CDR2 as FYNNEI, both from the germline V gene. The V and J genes are TRBV2 and TRBJ2-1; 8 bases in between match TRBD2. Sequencing was performed on CD45RA- memory CD4+ T cells from PBMCs. The cell subset or site label on this specimen signifies: memory T cells sorted ex vivo from peripheral blood. The sequence was obtained from a human donor with narcolepsy. The sequenced DNA: TGTGCCAGCAGTCTTACTAGCGGAAGAGTGAATGAGCAGTTCTTC. This translates into CASSLTSGRVNEQFF.